Sequencing of this T cell receptor beta chain was carried out in a study of shared clonotypes between healthy human individuals. The study, taken as a whole, reports: Among donors, sharing of clonotypes was expected to be affected by sequencing depth. On the whole, naive subsets had larger estimated richness than memory subsets had. Though the depth was large, rarefaction showed that sorted-subset sequencing was incomplete. Represented genetic and exposure-history diversity was restricted by having few donors.

Notes on this clone: Its target is not known.

The V gene lost 2 bases and the J gene lost 9 bases, with 8 bases spanning the gap. Germline loops: CDR1 MNHEY, CDR2 SMNVEV (reference sequence). This CDR3 comprises 12 residues. Only in-frame clones appear in the TCRdb table, and some are missing; sequencing was by immunoSEQ multiplex PCR. The sample has around 550,000 clones, about 95% seen once. Selected positively for CCR7 and CD45RO-negative, naive CD8 cells excluded terminally differentiated effector memory CD45RA+ cells. The source of this sequence is a young woman in good health. The specimen sequenced was naive CD8+ T cells sorted from blood. The chain recombines TRBV27 with TRBJ1-5; unclear D gene. CDR3 nucleotides: TGTGCCAGCAGTTTACCGGAGGGGCCCCAGCATTTT. The encoded protein is CASSLPEGPQHF.